The text below deals with one TCR beta chain. The antigen remains undetermined. Other DNA sequences in the sample encode the same CDR3. Assay used: immunoSEQ multiplex PCR; TCRdb lists only in-frame clones, some missing. The repertoire holds about 2 million clones, about 94% seen once, with around 1.1% in the top ten. This specimen comes from a study of shared clonotypes between healthy human individuals. Study details: The study used three CD4 naive, three CD4 memory, two CD8 naive and one CD8 memory plate per donor. Whole-study results and caveats: Tissue TCR repertoires likely differ from these blood-only repertoires.

Only CD45RO-negative cells positively selected for CCR7 counted as naive CD8 cells, so terminally differentiated effector memory CD45RA+ cells were excluded. V gave up 3 bases and J gave up 6 bases, with 7 bases separating them. The germline gives CDR1 MDHEN, CDR2 SYDVKM. This CDR3 region has 12 residues. The source of this sequence is a man between 18 and 35 years old in good health. The sample consisted of naive CD8+ T cells sorted from blood. This sequence joins TRBV28 and TRBJ2-3, with D uncertain. CDR3 nucleotides: TGTGCCAGCAGTTTCGGGCGGGATACGCAGTATTTT. It encodes CASSFGRDTQYF. The full variable domain, with the rest looked up from reference TRBV28 and TRBJ2-3, is DVKVTQSSRYLVKRTGEKVFLECVQDMDHENMFWYRQDPGLGLRLIYFSYDVKMKEKGDIPEGYSVSREKKERFSLILESASTNQTSMYLCASSFGRDTQYFGPGTRLTVL.